This is a list of T cell receptor beta chains from one sample in a study of OX40 agonist ivuxolimab in advanced cancers. Assay: immunoSEQ multiplex PCR; the TCRdb copy retains only in-frame clones and omits some. The table records around 90,000 clones, around 86% of them present only once. The sequences come from CD4+ or CD8+ T cells sorted from blood, collected in a trial of the OX40 agonist ivuxolimab. The source is an adult with an advanced solid tumor such as melanoma, head and neck, liver or kidney cancer. Both conserved end residues are part of each CDR3. D genes are given only for firm matches. Not all rows give a size; the values are once, few, many and, for expanded clones, a class.

>TRBD2|-|TRBV4-1|TRBJ2-1
TGCGCCAGCCGGGGGGGGGTCACCTACAATGAGCAGTTCTTC
CASRGGVTYNEQFF
>TRBD2|-|TRBV5-1|TRBJ2-1
TGCGCCAGCAGCTTGGAACTAGCGGGGGCCACGGGGAATGAGCAGTTCTTC
CASSLELAGATGNEQFF
>-|once|TRBV6-5|TRBJ1-6
TGTGCCAGCAGTCCAGGGGAGAATTCACCCCTCCACTTT
CASSPGENSPLHF
>TRBD1|-|TRBV29-1|TRBJ2-7
TGCAGCGCCAGATCGACAGGGGGGCAAGGAGAGCAGTACTTC
CSARSTGGQGEQYF
>-|-|TRBV6-5|TRBJ1-3
TGTGCCAGCAGTTACCAGGGGTCCTCTGGAAACACCATATATTTT
CASSYQGSSGNTIYF
>-|few|TRBV9|TRBJ2-7
TGTGCCAGCAGCGGAAATCAGGGTGGCTACGAGCAGTACTTC
CASSGNQGGYEQYF
>TRBD1|-|TRBV18|TRBJ1-2
TGTGCCAGCTCCCTAGGACAGGGGGCCGACTACACCTTC
CASSLGQGADYTF
>TRBD1|-|TRBV5-4|TRBJ2-5
TGTGCCAGCAGCCCTCCCGGGACAGCGCAGGAGACCCAGTACTTC
CASSPPGTAQETQYF
>-|-|TRBV18|TRBJ1-3
TGTGCCAGCTCACCAACGGGACACCTCGAAAACACCATATATTTT
CASSPTGHLENTIYF
>-|-|TRBV18|TRBJ2-2
TGTGCCAGCTCACCGACTGCCCCGGGGACCGGGGAGCTGTTTTTT
CASSPTAPGTGELFF
>-|-|TRBV4-1|TRBJ2-7
TGCGCCAGCAGCCAAGATGACAGGGAGGGGATCTACGAGCAGTACTTC
CASSQDDREGIYEQYF
>-|-|TRBV10-2|TRBJ1-2
TGCGCCAGCAGTGAGTTCCCTCGACGGGGAGGTGTCTATGGCTACACCTTC
CASSEFPRRGGVYGYTF
>TRBD1|-|TRBV27|TRBJ1-2
TGTGCCAGCAGTCTCAGGGGGCTTGCCTATGGCTACACCTTC
CASSLRGLAYGYTF
>-|-|TRBV7-2|TRBJ2-3
TGTGCCAGCAGCTTAGGAGTGGGGGCTGGCACAGATACGCAGTATTTT
CASSLGVGAGTDTQYF
>TRBD1|-|TRBV5-1|TRBJ2-5
TGCGCCAGCAGCTCGCTACCGACAGGGATGGAGACCCAGTACTTC
CASSSLPTGMETQYF
>TRBD2|once|TRBV6-6|TRBJ2-7
TGTGCCAGCAACAAGGGACTAGCAGCTTTCGAGCAGTACTTC
CASNKGLAAFEQYF
>TRBD1|-|TRBV19|TRBJ1-4
TGTGCCAGTAGTCCTGCAGGGGGCGTCGGAACTAATGAAAAACTGTTTTTT
CASSPAGGVGTNEKLFF
>TRBD1|-|TRBV28|TRBJ1-3
TGTGCCAGCAGTTCCTCCGGGACAGGGGAACGAAACACCATATATTTT
CASSSSGTGERNTIYF
>TRBD2|-|TRBV5-1|TRBJ2-5
TGCGCCAGCAGCTTACTAGCGGGGGGGCCTGAGACCCAGTACTTC
CASSLLAGGPETQYF
>-|-|TRBV28|TRBJ2-2
TGTGCCAGCATTCCGAACACCGGGGAGCTGTTTTTT
CASIPNTGELFF
>TRBD2|-|TRBV30|TRBJ2-5
TGTGCCTGGGCTGGGGGGGCGGGGGGGCAAGAGACCCAGTACTTC
CAWAGGAGGQETQYF
>-|-|TRBV6-5|TRBJ1-4
TGTGCCAGCAGTTACGGGAGCGGCAGGGGAGATGAAAAACTGTTTTTT
CASSYGSGRGDEKLFF
>-|-|TRBV6-1|TRBJ1-3
TGTGCCAGCAGTCCGCCGGGGAGGGGAGGAAACACCATATATTTT
CASSPPGRGGNTIYF
>-|-|TRBV19|TRBJ2-2
TGTGCCAGTAGGGACGCGAGGGGACGGACGAACACCGGGGAGCTGTTTTTT
CASRDARGRTNTGELFF
>TRBD1|-|TRBV19|TRBJ2-7
TGTGCCAGTAGTACGACCGGGACAGGGGCCTACGAGCAGTACTTC
CASSTTGTGAYEQYF
>TRBD2|-|TRBV7-9|TRBJ2-3
TGTGCCAGCAGCTTAGGAGCGGGGGTTACAGATACGCAGTATTTT
CASSLGAGVTDTQYF
>-|-|TRBV19|TRBJ1-1
TGTGCCAGTGGCGCGGACCCGAACACTGAAGCTTTCTTT
CASGADPNTEAFF
>TRBD1|few|TRBV10-3|TRBJ2-1
TGTGCCATCAGTGCTCGAGGACAGGGGGTATCCAATGAGCAGTTCTTC
CAISARGQGVSNEQFF
>-|-|TRBV7-2|TRBJ2-3
TGTGCCAGCAGCTCGGTCGGAGATACGCAGTATTTT
CASSSVGDTQYF
>-|once|TRBV6-6|TRBJ1-6
TGTGCCAGCTTGTACAGTACTAATTCACCCCTCCACTTT
CASLYSTNSPLHF
>TRBD2|-|TRBV9|TRBJ2-1
TGTGCCAGCAGTCCTACTAGCGGGAAAGTCAATGAGCAGTTCTTC
CASSPTSGKVNEQFF
>-|-|TRBV5-4|TRBJ2-3
TGTGCCAGCAGCGAGGGGGGGGCGACTAGTTTGGATACGCAGTATTTT
CASSEGGATSLDTQYF
>-|-|TRBV13|TRBJ2-7
TGTGCCAGCAGCTTAGAGCCGGGACGGAGCTACGAGCAGTACTTC
CASSLEPGRSYEQYF
>TRBD1|-|TRBV9|TRBJ1-1
TGTGCCAGCAGCGTAGTAGGACAGGGTAGGACTGAAGCTTTCTTT
CASSVVGQGRTEAFF
>TRBD1|-|TRBV5-1|TRBJ2-2
TGCGCCAGCAGCTTAGAGCCGACAGGGTCGAACACCGGGGAGCTGTTTTTT
CASSLEPTGSNTGELFF
>-|-|TRBV30|TRBJ1-6
TGTGCCTGGAGTGTTCCCACCGGTAGATCACCCCTCCACTTT
CAWSVPTGRSPLHF
>-|-|TRBV29-1|TRBJ2-7
TGCAGCGTAACGGGACTTCACTACGAGCAGTACTTC
CSVTGLHYEQYF
>TRBD2|-|TRBV7-2|TRBJ2-7
TGTGCCAGCAGCCCAGGGACTAGCGGGTACTACTCCTACGAGCAGTACTTC
CASSPGTSGYYSYEQYF
>-|-|TRBV5-8|TRBJ1-2
TGTGCCAGCAGCTTGCTTAACTATGGCTACACCTTC
CASSLLNYGYTF
>-|-|TRBV6-5|TRBJ1-3
TGTGCCAGCAAGGAGCAGGGCTCTGGAAACACCATATATTTT
CASKEQGSGNTIYF
>-|-|TRBV19|TRBJ1-2
TGTGCCAGTAGTATTAGTCGGGGGCGGAATGGCTACACCTTC
CASSISRGRNGYTF
>-|-|TRBV5-1|TRBJ2-2
TGCGCCAGCGGATGGGGGACCACTACACCAACCGGGGAGCTGTTTTTT
CASGWGTTTPTGELFF
>-|-|TRBV29-1|TRBJ2-7
TGCAGCGCCGGGGCCCCTGGGGAGCAGTACTTC
CSAGAPGEQYF
>-|-|TRBV7-2|TRBJ1-1
TGTGCCAGCAGCTTAGTACAGGTGAACACTGAAGCTTTCTTT
CASSLVQVNTEAFF
>-|-|TRBV19|TRBJ1-2
TGTGCCAGTAGTCCGAGAGGGGATGGCTACACCTTC
CASSPRGDGYTF
>-|-|TRBV5-6|TRBJ1-6
TGTGCCAGCCGCAACAGGGCGGGTTCACCCCTCCACTTT
CASRNRAGSPLHF
>-|-|TRBV4-1|TRBJ2-1
TGCGCCAGCAGCCAAGATCTAACGGGGGGCAGCCATGAGCAGTTCTTC
CASSQDLTGGSHEQFF
>-|-|TRBV10-1|TRBJ2-3
TGCGCCAGCAGTGAGTCGACTGCTACCACAGATACGCAGTATTTT
CASSESTATTDTQYF
>TRBD1|-|TRBV9|TRBJ2-1
TGTGCCAGCAGCCCAGGACAGGGTAGGCTTGATGAGCAGTTCTTC
CASSPGQGRLDEQFF
>-|-|TRBV7-6|TRBJ2-6
TGTGCCAGCAAGTCAACAGGGATCGATAACTCTGGGGCCAACGTCCTGACTTTC
CASKSTGIDNSGANVLTF
>TRBD2|-|TRBV28|TRBJ2-3
TGTGCCAGCAGCCGCGGGGGTTCAGTCACAGATACGCAGTATTTT
CASSRGGSVTDTQYF
>TRBD1|-|TRBV15|TRBJ2-7
TGTGCCACCAGCAGAGAGGGGACAGCGTACGAGCAGTACTTC
CATSREGTAYEQYF
>TRBD1|-|TRBV15|TRBJ2-5
TGTGCCACCCGGACAGGGGGCGGGCAAGAGACCCAGTACTTC
CATRTGGGQETQYF
>-|-|TRBV10-3|TRBJ2-2
TGTGCCATCAGAGGCGGGGCCGGGGAGCTGTTTTTT
CAIRGGAGELFF